The clone carrying this T cell receptor beta chain was detected a few times. As yet, its antigen is unknown. TCRdb re-analysed the 5' RACE reads in MiXCR, keeping a single row per CDR3 protein. The repertoire consists of about 540,000 distinct CDR3 sequences, with about 12% occurring once and the leading ten covering 6.8%. These data belong to a study of CD8 T cells in ankylosing spondylitis. V lost 5 bases to trimming and J lost 5 bases, with 16 bases between them. The germline CDR1 and CDR2 sequences are SGHNT and YENEEA. CDR3 length equals 15 residues. The study, taken as a whole, reports: Within ankylosing spondylitis blood, a TCR beta motif made up of several highly homologous variants appeared to be characteristic. Significant enrichment of disease-linked clones was reported in matched ankylosing spondylitis synovial fluid.

The sequencing sample was made of blood, either unsorted or a sorted T cell fraction (not recorded which). V usage is TRBV11-3 and J usage is TRBJ1-5; unclear D gene. The TCR sequence derives from a male donor with ankylosing spondylitis. CDR3 in DNA: TGTGCCAGCAGCCCCCGGGCGGGAAGCCATCAGCCCCAGCATTTT. Translated: CASSPRAGSHQPQHF.